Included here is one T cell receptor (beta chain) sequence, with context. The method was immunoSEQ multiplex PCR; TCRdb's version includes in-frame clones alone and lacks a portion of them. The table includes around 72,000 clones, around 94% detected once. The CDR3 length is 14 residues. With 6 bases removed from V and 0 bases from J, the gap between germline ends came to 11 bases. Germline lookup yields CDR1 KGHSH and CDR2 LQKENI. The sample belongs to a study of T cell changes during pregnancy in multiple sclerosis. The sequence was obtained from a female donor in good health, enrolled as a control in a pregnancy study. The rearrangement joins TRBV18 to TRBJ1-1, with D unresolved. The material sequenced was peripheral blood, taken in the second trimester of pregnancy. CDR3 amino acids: CASSRSVMNTEAFF. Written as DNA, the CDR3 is TGTGCCAGCTCGCGATCGGTTATGAACACTGAAGCTTTCTTT.